Presented here are 9 T cell receptor beta chains from one specimen sequenced in a study of blood T cells in healthy people across ages. Next came a second PCR, run for roughly 7 to 12 cycles, which used a sample-barcoded 5' primer along with a J-beta primer mix. TCRdb recomputed calls from the 5' RACE reads with MiXCR, one row per CDR3 protein. The sample records hundreds of thousands of distinct CDR3 sequences, about 42% being singletons. Sequencing used blood. Receptor source: a man older than 75 in good health.

This clonotype was seen only a few times. This chain joins TRBV7-2 and TRBJ2-7; D perhaps matches TRBD2 (6 bases). V was pared by 4 bases and J by 6 bases, with 16 bases between. CDR1 and CDR2 from the germline V gene are SGHTA and FQGNSA. The CDR3 extends over 14 amino acids. CDR3 loop: CASSSSSGPSEQYF. CDR3 coding DNA: TGTGCCAGCAGCTCCAGTAGCGGTCCGAGCGAGCAGTACTTC.

Concerning this clonotype itself: One end of the junction does not line up with germline, which may come from a read error. This chain joins TRBV3-1 and TRBJ2-3, with 11 bases fitting TRBD2. Germline CDR1 and CDR2: LGHDT and YNNKEL (reference sequence). The CDR3 runs 16 residues. DNA for the CDR3: TGTGCCAGCGGCCAACTAGCAGGACTAGCGGGAGATACGCAGTATTTT. Protein: CASGQLAGLAGDTQYF.

This clonotype was observed many times. The V gene is TRBV4-3, the J gene TRBJ2-3, with 9 bases aligning to TRBD2. Trimming at V came to 0 bases and at J to 3 bases, leaving 4 bases not matched to a gene. The CDR3 sequence is 16 residues long. CDR1 LGHNA and CDR2 YSLEER come from the germline V gene. The CDR3 is CASSQEGLATTDTQYF. The DNA of the CDR3 is TGCGCCAGCAGCCAAGAAGGACTAGCGACGACAGATACGCAGTATTTT.

This clonotype was seen ten or more times. At one of its ends the junction is not consistent with the germline gene, which may arise from a read error. As DNA, the CDR3 is TGCGCCAGCAGCTCTGGACAGGGGGCAGATACGCAGTATTTT. Translation gives CASSSGQGADTQYF. The chain is built from TRBV7-9 and TRBJ2-3; 10 bases match TRBD1. CDR1 is SEHNR, CDR2 FQNEAQ, per germline (reference sequence). This CDR3 has 14 residues.

The chain uses TRBV9 and TRBJ2-1, with 8 bases lining up with TRBD1. Germline V lookup: CDR1 SGDLS, CDR2 YYNGEE. The trim removed 4 bases at V and 3 bases at J, leaving 6 bases unmatched. CDR3 length: 15 residues. CDR3 DNA sequence: TGTGCCAGCAGCTACAGGGGGGTCAACTACAATGAGCAGTTCTTC. It is translated as CASSYRGVNYNEQFF.

This clonotype was detected a few times. The CDR3 here is CASSLGGTRYNEQFF. The CDR3 bases are TGCGCCAGCAGCTTGGGTGGGACGCGATACAATGAGCAGTTCTTC. This chain links TRBV5-1 with TRBJ2-1; possibly TRBD1 or TRBD2 for D (5 bases each). This CDR3 comprises 15 residues. Per germline, CDR1 SGHRS and CDR2 YFSETQ. Deletions cut 0 bases from V and 4 bases from J, with 11 bases between. Full variable domain (remainder filled in from reference TRBV5-1 and TRBJ2-1): KAGVTQTPRYLIKTRGQQVTLSCSPISGHRSVSWYQQTPGQGLQFLFEYFSETQRNKGNFPGRFSGRQFSNSRSEMNVSTLELGDSALYLCASSLGGTRYNEQFFGPGTRLTVL.

This clonotype was recorded many times. The chain uses TRBV10-3 and TRBJ2-3; 7 nucleotides agree with TRBD1. J lost 2 bases, V lost 4 bases, and 6 bases had no gene match. CDR1 ENHRY and CDR2 SYGVKD come from the germline V gene. The CDR3 is made up of 15 amino acids. This CDR3 is CAISGPGQSTDTQYF. The CDR3 nucleotides are TGTGCCATCAGTGGCCCGGGACAGTCCACAGATACGCAGTATTTT.

This clonotype occurred many times. The genes are TRBV7-3 and TRBJ1-6; D gene uncertain. This CDR3 has 13 residues. V dropped 2 bases and J dropped 4 bases, with 3 bases sitting between them. CDR1 and CDR2 (germline): SGHTA, FQGTGA. The CDR3 DNA is TGTGCCAGCAGCTTAGATTATAATTCACCCCTCCACTTT. Its translation: CASSLDYNSPLHF.

This clonotype occurred many times. The V gene is TRBV20-1, the J gene TRBJ2-5; 11 nucleotides agree with TRBD2. This CDR3 has 15 residues. The J segment lost 1 base and the V segment lost 3 bases, leaving 4 bases of the junction unmatched. The V gene's germline CDR1 is DFQATT and CDR2 SNEGSKA (reference sequence). DNA of the CDR3: TGCAGTGCTAGTAGACTAGCGGGGATCCAAGAGACCCAGTACTTC. It encodes CSASRLAGIQETQYF.